Shown below are 29 T cell receptor beta chains from a single sample sequenced in a study of PD-1 blockade in classical Hodgkin lymphoma. Specified time point: cycle 4 day 1 (C4D1), after about 6 weeks of nivolumab. Every single patient, without exception, relapsed after autologous stem cell transplantation, and brentuximab vedotin exposure varied. Sequenced by immunoSEQ multiplex PCR; TCRdb stores in-frame clones only, minus some. There are over 60,000 clones in the sample; about 90% occur only once, and approximately 10% lies in the top ten. This specimen consisted of peripheral blood mononuclear cells (PBMCs), obtained before the fourth cycle of nivolumab. These receptors all stem from a human donor with classical Hodgkin lymphoma.

This chain links TRBV2 with TRBJ2-2, with D perhaps assigned TRBD1 or TRBD2 (6 bases each). CDR3 length: 15 residues. CDR1 and CDR2 from the germline V gene are SNHLY and FYNNEI. V gave up 10 bases and J gave up 5 bases, with 20 bases separating them. The CDR3: CATRGPGALTGELFF. As DNA, the CDR3 is TGTGCCACCCGGGGCCCGGGGGCCCTAACCGGGGAGCTGTTTTTT. Using reference TRBV2 and TRBJ2-2 for the parts outside the CDR3, the full variable domain is EPEVTQTPSHQVTQMGQEVILRCVPISNHLYFYWYRQILGQKVEFLVSFYNNEISEKSEIFDDQFSVERPDGSNFTLKIRSTKLEDSAMYFCATRGPGALTGELFFGEGSRLTVL.

The chain has TRBV5-4 and TRBJ1-2; tentatively, D is TRBD1 (5 bases). The CDR3 is made up of 15 amino acids. Trimming took 0 bases from V and 0 from J, leaving 9 bases between them. Germline lookup yields CDR1 SGHNT and CDR2 YYREEE (reference sequence). CDR3 DNA sequence: TGTGCCAGCAGCTTGGGGGGCGCCTCTAACTATGGCTACACCTTC. Protein sequence: CASSLGGASNYGYTF.

The V gene is TRBV5-1, the J gene TRBJ2-3; a weak D match, TRBD1 (5 bases). CDR1 SGHRS and CDR2 YFSETQ come from the germline V gene. Trimming removed 4 bases at V and 0 bases at J, with 12 bases between. This CDR3 region has 15 residues. The chain's CDR3 is CASSLQGISTDTQYF. For the CDR3, the DNA is TGCGCCAGCAGCCTTCAGGGTATTAGCACAGATACGCAGTATTTT.

J is TRBJ2-7 and V is TRBV7-9; D unresolved. The CDR3 is 10 residues long. Trimming removed 8 bases from V and 2 bases from J, with 4 bases in between. Germline loops: CDR1 SEHNR, CDR2 FQNEAQ (reference sequence). The CDR3 protein is CASLPYEQYF. In DNA, the CDR3 is TGTGCCAGCCTTCCCTACGAGCAGTACTTC.

The V gene is TRBV19, the J gene TRBJ1-2, with D maybe TRBD1 (5 bases). CDR1 is LNHDA and CDR2 is SQIVND in the germline V gene (reference sequence). Trimming removed 6 bases from V and 6 bases from J, with 23 bases in between. The length of the CDR3 is 16 residues. The CDR3 nucleotides are TGTGCCAGTAGAAGGTCAGGGAACCACTATGAGGATGGCTACACCTTC. Translating gives CASRRSGNHYEDGYTF. Combining the CDR3 with reference TRBV19 and TRBJ1-2 gives the whole variable domain DGGITQSPKYLFRKEGQNVTLSCEQNLNHDAMYWYRQDPGQGLRLIYYSQIVNDFQKGDIAEGYSVSREKKESFPLTVTSAQKNPTAFYLCASRRSGNHYEDGYTFGSGTRLTVV.

The chain uses TRBV19 and TRBJ1-3, with 7 bases matching TRBD1. The CDR3 is 18 amino acids. CDR1 is LNHDA and CDR2 is SQIVND in the germline V gene (reference sequence). V lost 3 bases and J lost 0; bases outside the gene matches: 11. This CDR3 is CASSILPGQYSSGNTIYF. Here the CDR3 DNA reads TGTGCCAGTAGTATCCTACCGGGACAGTATTCCTCTGGAAACACCATATATTTT.

CDR3 residues: CASSFTRARGEQYF. For the CDR3, the DNA is TGCGCCAGCAGCTTTACCCGGGCACGTGGGGAGCAGTACTTC. The V gene is TRBV5-1, the J gene TRBJ2-7; D not resolved. Germline V gene sequence: CDR1 SGHRS, CDR2 YFSETQ. Trimming took 2 bases from V and 7 from J, leaving 16 bases between them. This CDR3 has 14 amino acids.

This chain connects TRBV30 to TRBJ2-3; 7 bases align to TRBD2. J lost 2 bases, V lost 4 bases, and 12 bases had no gene match. This CDR3 is 16 amino acids long. CDR1 and CDR2 from the germline V gene are GTSNPN and SVGIG (reference sequence). CDR3 loop: CAWTPRPSGFTDTQYF. In DNA, the CDR3 is TGTGCCTGGACCCCCCGGCCTAGCGGATTCACAGATACGCAGTATTTT.

The chain is built from TRBV30 and TRBJ2-5; D unresolved. Trimming stripped 4 bases from V and 4 bases from J, with 7 bases between. There are 11 residues in the CDR3. CDR1 GTSNPN and CDR2 SVGIG come from the germline V gene (reference sequence). This CDR3 is CAWTNAETQYF. DNA of the CDR3: TGTGCCTGGACCAATGCAGAGACCCAGTACTTC.

The V and J genes are TRBV7-6 and TRBJ2-7; D unclear. In germline, CDR1 is SGHVS, CDR2 FNYEAQ. The CDR3 length is 12 residues. Trimming removed 4 bases from V and 7 bases from J, with 11 bases in between. The CDR3 DNA reads as TGTGCCAGCAGCTCCGGGCAATGGGAGCAGTACTTC. This translates into CASSSGQWEQYF.

This chain links TRBV29-1 with TRBJ2-3; 12 positions agree with TRBD1. The CDR3 totals 13 residues. The germline gives CDR1 SQVTM, CDR2 ANQGSEA. Trimming at V came to 8 bases and at J to 5 bases, leaving 5 bases not matched to a gene. The CDR3 region has the DNA TGCAGCACCGGGACAGGGGGCGTAGATACGCAGTATTTT. Translating it yields CSTGTGGVDTQYF.

CDR3 DNA: TGTGCCAGCAGCCCAACGGCTTGGGGGACAGCTGGGGCCAACGTCCTGACTTTC. The encoded protein is CASSPTAWGTAGANVLTF. This chain links TRBV5-6 with TRBJ2-6, with 7 bases fitting TRBD1. Germline trimming cut 4 bases from V and 2 bases from J; bases unmatched to any gene: 12. The CDR3 consists of 18 residues. Germline V CDR1 and CDR2: SGHDT, YYEEEE.

This sequence joins TRBV6-6 and TRBJ1-5; no definite D call. Deletions cut 4 bases from V and 5 bases from J, with 3 bases between. The CDR3 length is 11 residues. The V gene's germline CDR1 is MNHNY and CDR2 SVGAGI (reference sequence). CDR3 in amino acids: CASSFDQPQHF. CDR3 DNA: TGTGCCAGCAGTTTCGATCAGCCCCAGCATTTT.

V gene TRBV19 combines with J gene TRBJ2-2; D unclear. Trimming cost V 7 bases and J 4 bases, with 7 bases left between them. CDR3 length: 12 amino acids. Germline CDR1 reads LNHDA; CDR2 reads SQIVND (reference sequence). CDR3 residues: CASTSRTGELFF. DNA for the CDR3: TGTGCCAGTACCTCCCGCACCGGGGAGCTGTTTTTT.

The chain has TRBV12-5 and TRBJ1-4; D unclear. The V end lost 6 bases, the J end lost 2 bases, and 7 bases lay between the germline ends. CDR1 and CDR2 from the germline V gene are LGHNT and FRNRAP. There are 13 residues in the CDR3. Here the CDR3 reads CASGRSTNEKLFF. CDR3 bases: TGTGCTAGTGGGCGGTCGACTAATGAAAAACTGTTTTTT.

The chain couples TRBV7-9 to TRBJ1-2, with D possibly TRBD1 on 6 matching bases. CDR1 is SEHNR and CDR2 is FQNEAQ in the germline V gene (reference sequence). V was trimmed by 7 bases and J by 6 bases, leaving 12 bases between them. The length of the CDR3 is 12 residues. CDR3 amino acids: CASNPRGDGYTF. The CDR3 bases are TGTGCCAGCAATCCCAGGGGCGATGGCTACACCTTC. Filled out from reference TRBV7-9 and TRBJ1-2, the complete variable domain reads DTGVSQNPRHKITKRGQNVTFRCDPISEHNRLYWYRQTLGQGPEFLTYFQNEAQLEKSRLLSDRFSAERPKGSFSTLEIQRTEQGDSAMYLCASNPRGDGYTFGSGTRLTVV.

The V and J genes are TRBV12-5 and TRBJ2-7; perhaps TRBD1 as D (6 bases). Per the germline V gene, CDR1 is LGHNT and CDR2 is FRNRAP. V lost 5 bases to trimming and J lost 1 base, with 15 bases between them. CDR3 length: 15 residues. As DNA, the CDR3 is TGTGCTAGTGGTGGCCCCGGGACACCGTCCTACGAGCAGTACTTC. It specifies CASGGPGTPSYEQYF.

The rearrangement joins TRBV13 to TRBJ1-1; tentatively, D is TRBD1 (5 bases). The CDR3 sequence is 14 residues long. V dropped 0 bases and J dropped 7 bases, with 12 bases sitting between them. Germline lookup yields CDR1 PRHDT and CDR2 FYEKMQ (reference sequence). This CDR3 is CASSLGLRTNEAFF. CDR3 DNA sequence: TGTGCCAGCAGCTTAGGCCTTCGGACAAATGAAGCTTTCTTT. Full variable domain (remainder filled in from reference TRBV13 and TRBJ1-1): AAGVIQSPRHLIKEKRETATLKCYPIPRHDTVYWYQQGPGQDPQFLISFYEKMQSDKGSIPDRFSAQQFSDYHSELNMSSLELGDSALYFCASSLGLRTNEAFFGQGTRLTVV.

In its sample, this clone was seen once. CDR3 DNA: TGTGCCAGCAGCTTCGGGCACAGTGCTAATGAAAAACTGTTTTTT. It specifies CASSFGHSANEKLFF. The V call is TRBV7-9, the J call TRBJ1-4; D gene uncertain. Per germline, CDR1 SEHNR and CDR2 FQNEAQ (reference sequence). This CDR3 comprises 15 residues. Between the trimmed V and J ends, which lost 3 bases and 3 bases, there was a span of 11 bases.

V usage is TRBV4-1 and J usage is TRBJ1-1, with TRBD1 matching 7 bases. The germline CDR1 and CDR2 sequences are MGHRA and YSYEKL. This CDR3 region has 14 residues. After removal of 2 bases from V and 5 bases from J, the junction contained 5 bases not matched to a gene. The CDR3 sequence is CASSQLTGETEAFF. In DNA, the CDR3 is TGCGCCAGCAGCCAACTAACAGGGGAAACTGAAGCTTTCTTT.

This clone was counted once. CDR3 protein: CASSMVPNGVLHF. The CDR3 DNA is TGTGCCAGTAGTATGGTCCCAAATGGGGTCCTCCACTTT. The chain is built from TRBV19 and TRBJ1-6, with D unclear. Trimming shortened V by 3 bases and J by 15 bases, and 15 bases separated the two germline ends. Germline V lookup: CDR1 LNHDA, CDR2 SQIVND (reference sequence). The CDR3 runs 13 residues.

This chain connects TRBV29-1 to TRBJ1-1; D gene uncertain. V was clipped by 4 bases and J by 0 bases, with 9 bases between them. Per germline, CDR1 SQVTM and CDR2 ANQGSEA. The CDR3 has 13 residues. The CDR3 spells CSVAVGMNTEAFF. DNA for the CDR3: TGCAGCGTTGCGGTCGGGATGAACACTGAAGCTTTCTTT.

Here the CDR3 DNA reads TGTGCCACCAGCACAGACAGGGGGCCCACAGATACGCAGTATTTT. Amino acids: CATSTDRGPTDTQYF. The V and J genes are TRBV15 and TRBJ2-3; 10 nucleotides agree with TRBD1. In germline, CDR1 is LNHNV, CDR2 YYDKDF (reference sequence). The CDR3 has 15 residues. J gave up 2 bases and V 4 bases, and 3 bases lay outside the gene matches.

The chain links TRBV30 to TRBJ1-5; a weak D match, TRBD1 (5 bases). The V and J ends lost 7 bases and 5 bases respectively, with 15 bases between them. Germline V gives CDR1 GTSNPN, CDR2 SVGIG (reference sequence). The CDR3 has 13 residues. The chain's CDR3 is CASAGAGDQPQHF. The CDR3 DNA reads as TGTGCCTCCGCCGGGGCAGGCGATCAGCCCCAGCATTTT. Full variable domain (missing parts from reference TRBV30 and TRBJ1-5): SQTIHQWPATLVQPVGSPLSLECTVEGTSNPNLYWYRQAAGRGLQLLFYSVGIGQISSEVPQNLSASRPQDRQFILSSKKLLLSDSGFYLCASAGAGDQPQHFGDGTRLSIL.

V and J are TRBV19 and TRBJ2-5, with D maybe TRBD1 (5 bases). Trimming removed 5 bases at V and 7 bases at J, with 17 bases between. Germline CDR1 and CDR2: LNHDA and SQIVND (reference sequence). CDR3 length: 14 residues. CDR3 nucleotide sequence: TGTGCCAGTAGTTCGAACCAGGGAATTGGGACCCAGTACTTC. This codes for CASSSNQGIGTQYF. Using reference TRBV19 and TRBJ2-5 for the parts outside the CDR3, the full variable domain is DGGITQSPKYLFRKEGQNVTLSCEQNLNHDAMYWYRQDPGQGLRLIYYSQIVNDFQKGDIAEGYSVSREKKESFPLTVTSAQKNPTAFYLCASSSNQGIGTQYFGPGTRLLVL.

The sample holds one count of this clone. The rearrangement uses TRBV2 and TRBJ2-5, with 13 nucleotides matching TRBD2. The CDR3 runs 15 residues. The junction had 1 base not matched to a gene; V was cut back by 5 bases and J by 1 base. CDR1 and CDR2 from the germline V gene are SNHLY and FYNNEI. The CDR3 region has the DNA TGTGCCAGCAGTCGACTAGCGGGGGGCCAAGAGACCCAGTACTTC. It yields the protein CASSRLAGGQETQYF.

V usage is TRBV6-6 and J usage is TRBJ2-7; D not certain. This CDR3 has 15 residues. V was pared by 0 bases and J by 1 base, with 10 bases between. CDR1 is MNHNY, CDR2 SVGAGI, per germline (reference sequence). The CDR3, as DNA: TGTGCCAGCAGTTACTCCTCGGACGGTTCCTACGAGCAGTACTTC. This encodes CASSYSSDGSYEQYF.

The V and J genes are TRBV4-1 and TRBJ1-1; D gene ambiguous. The V and J ends lost 1 base and 2 bases respectively, with 11 bases between them. CDR1 MGHRA and CDR2 YSYEKL come from the germline V gene. The CDR3 runs 15 residues. CDR3 in amino acids: CASSQGHITNTEAFF. CDR3 nucleotide sequence: TGCGCCAGCAGCCAAGGGCACATAACCAACACTGAAGCTTTCTTT.

The chain joins TRBV18 to TRBJ1-4; D unclear. V was cut by 3 bases and J by 0 bases, with 8 bases left in between. CDR1 and CDR2 (germline): KGHSH, LQKENI. There are 15 residues in the CDR3. CDR3 residues: CASSPAGATNEKLFF. DNA for the CDR3: TGTGCCAGCTCACCCGCAGGTGCAACTAATGAAAAACTGTTTTTT.